The 18 T cell receptor beta chains listed next were all sequenced from one sample in a study of blood T cell repertoires in COVID-19. Sequencing was performed with immunoSEQ multiplex PCR; in TCRdb, only in-frame clones are kept and a portion is missing. The sample lists approximately 85,000 clones; about nine tenths were seen once. The material sequenced was peripheral blood. The origin of the receptors is a woman between 45 and 65 years old with active or convalescent COVID-19.

The sample holds a few counts of this clone. The chain employs TRBV7-8 and TRBJ1-4; 9 positions match TRBD1. CDR1 and CDR2 (germline): SGHVS, FQNEAQ. CDR3 length: 16 residues. J lost 7 bases, V lost 5 bases, and 11 bases had no gene match. The CDR3 DNA follows: TGTGCCAGCAGCCGGGCCCCGGGACAGGGCGGTGAAAAACTGTTTTTT. It is translated as CASSRAPGQGGEKLFF.

This chain uses TRBV27 with TRBJ1-2, with 8 bases identical to TRBD1. CDR3 length equals 15 residues. Germline CDR1 and CDR2: MNHEY and SMNVEV (reference sequence). The ends lost 5 bases at V and 0 bases at J; junction bases unmatched: 5. CDR3 in amino acids: CASSTTGGANYGYTF. CDR3 nucleotide sequence: TGTGCCAGCAGTACTACAGGGGGAGCTAACTATGGCTACACCTTC.

This clone was seen a single time. The CDR3 protein is CASSMAQGGDEQYF. CDR3 coding DNA: TGTGCCAGTAGTATGGCCCAGGGCGGGGACGAGCAGTACTTC. The rearrangement links TRBV19 to TRBJ2-7, with a tentative D call TRBD2 (6 bases). V was pared by 3 bases and J by 5 bases, with 14 bases between. The CDR3 runs to 14 residues. The germline CDR1 and CDR2 sequences are LNHDA and SQIVND (reference sequence).

The rearrangement joins TRBV9 to TRBJ1-2; maybe TRBD1 (5 bases). V was trimmed by 0 bases and J by 2 bases, leaving 8 bases between them. The CDR3 is made up of 14 amino acids. Germline V CDR1 and CDR2: SGDLS, YYNGEE. The CDR3 protein is CASSVEAGNYGYTF. CDR3 coding DNA: TGTGCCAGCAGCGTAGAGGCAGGGAACTATGGCTACACCTTC.

The rearrangement links TRBV28 to TRBJ1-1; D possibly corresponds to TRBD1 (5 bases). Per germline, CDR1 MDHEN and CDR2 SYDVKM. The CDR3 length is 14 residues. V was trimmed by 8 bases and J by 2 bases, leaving 15 bases between them. This CDR3 is CASGEGTLNTEAFF. For the CDR3, the DNA is TGTGCCAGCGGGGAGGGGACCCTCAACACTGAAGCTTTCTTT.

The table lists this clone with a few counts. The genes are TRBV15 and TRBJ2-7, with 12 bases that match TRBD2. This CDR3 is 14 amino acids long. Germline V gives CDR1 LNHNV, CDR2 YYDKDF (reference sequence). With 4 bases clipped from V and 11 bases from J, the junction kept 9 bases outside the gene matches. The CDR3 sequence is CATSTTSGGSSKYF. CDR3 in DNA: TGTGCCACCAGCACGACTAGCGGGGGATCCTCTAAGTACTTC.

V gene TRBV6-5 combines with J gene TRBJ1-5, with 10 bases that match TRBD1. V dropped 4 bases and J dropped 8; count of bases not matched to a gene: 11. CDR3 length: 16 residues. Germline CDR1 is MNHEY and CDR2 is SVGAGI. In DNA form, the CDR3 reads TGTGCCAGCAGTTTGACAGGGGGCCTACCCAGGGAGCCCCAGCATTTT. Translating gives CASSLTGGLPREPQHF.

The chain couples TRBV19 to TRBJ1-2; possibly TRBD1 for D (5 bases). Per germline, CDR1 LNHDA and CDR2 SQIVND (reference sequence). There are 13 residues in the CDR3. With 5 bases removed from V and 8 bases from J, the gap between germline ends came to 15 bases. The CDR3 nucleotides read TGTGCCAGTAGTCTCCAGGGTTTTCAGGGCTACACCTTC. It yields the protein CASSLQGFQGYTF.

In its sample, this clone was seen once. CDR3 residues: CASSEHGANLYGYTF. CDR3 in DNA: TGTGCCAGCAGTGAGCACGGAGCAAATCTATATGGCTACACCTTC. The chain has TRBV6-1 and TRBJ1-2, with unresolved D. V shed 3 bases and J shed 5 bases, with 16 bases lying between them. Per germline, CDR1 MNHNS and CDR2 SASEGT. CDR3 length equals 15 residues.

The genes are TRBV7-9 and TRBJ2-2; 9 nucleotides agree with TRBD1. CDR3 length equals 13 residues. Unmatched junction bases numbered 10, after V lost 5 bases and J lost 15 bases. Germline CDR1 and CDR2: SEHNR and FQNEAQ (reference sequence). The DNA for the CDR3 is TGTGCCAGCAGCAGTTACGGACAGGGGAGAATGTTTTTT. Translated: CASSSYGQGRMFF.

The chain couples TRBV9 to TRBJ1-2; TRBD1 matches at 9 bases. From germline, CDR1 is SGDLS and CDR2 YYNGEE. J was trimmed by 8 bases and V by 5 bases; bases with no gene match: 7. The CDR3 totals 13 residues. The CDR3 sequence: CASRGTGTGGYTF. CDR3 sequence (DNA): TGTGCCAGCAGAGGGACAGGGACCGGCGGCTACACCTTC.

The chain is built from TRBV19 and TRBJ2-1, with 7 bases that match TRBD2. The CDR3 sequence is 17 residues long. Per germline, CDR1 LNHDA and CDR2 SQIVND (reference sequence). V lost 4 bases and J lost 2; bases outside the gene matches: 11. This CDR3 reads CASSTLLAGVTYNEQFF. Written as DNA, the CDR3 is TGTGCCAGTAGTACCCTTCTGGCGGGGGTAACCTACAATGAGCAGTTCTTC.

DNA of the CDR3: TGTGCCAGCAGCTTAATAGATAAGGGGGCCACTGAAGCTTTCTTT. This gives the protein CASSLIDKGATEAFF. The chain joins TRBV7-3 to TRBJ1-1; 7 nucleotides match TRBD1. Germline values: CDR1 SGHTA, CDR2 FQGTGA. The CDR3 consists of 15 residues. The V segment lost 1 base and the J segment 4 bases; nucleotides outside the gene matches: 6.

The rearrangement links TRBV2 to TRBJ1-6, with TRBD1 as a possible D gene (6 bases). This CDR3 spans 17 amino acids. Trimming removed 1 base from V and 4 bases from J, with 14 bases in between. Looked up from germline, CDR1 is SNHLY and CDR2 is FYNNEI. CDR3 DNA sequence: TGTGCCAGCAGTGAAGATCCGGGACACCGATATAATTCACCCCTCCACTTT. This codes for CASSEDPGHRYNSPLHF.

The V and J genes are TRBV30 and TRBJ2-1; TRBD2 matches at 7 bases. Losses at the gene ends were 6 bases for V and 0 bases for J; bases not matched to a gene: 8. This CDR3 has 15 amino acids. Per the germline V gene, CDR1 is GTSNPN and CDR2 is SVGIG (reference sequence). The CDR3: CACICGGGSYNEQFF. CDR3 nucleotide sequence: TGTGCCTGCATCTGCGGCGGGGGCTCCTACAATGAGCAGTTCTTC. The full variable domain, its missing parts supplied by reference TRBV30 and TRBJ2-1, is SQTIHQWPATLVQPVGSPLSLECTVEGTSNPNLYWYRQAAGRGLQLLFYSVGIGQISSEVPQNLSASRPQDRQFILSSKKLLLSDSGFYLCACICGGGSYNEQFFGPGTRLTVL.

CDR3 nucleotide sequence: TGTGCCAGCTCACCGGGCGGGGTAGGGACCACAGATACGCAGTATTTT. It is translated as CASSPGGVGTTDTQYF. The chain is built from TRBV18 and TRBJ2-3; weak D call: TRBD2 (6 bases). The CDR3 loop spans 16 amino acids. Germline V lookup: CDR1 KGHSH, CDR2 LQKENI. Trimming took off 3 bases at V and 2 bases at J, with 15 bases between the two ends.

The V and J genes are TRBV18 and TRBJ1-4; D is undetermined. The V gene's germline CDR1 is KGHSH and CDR2 LQKENI. The CDR3 extends over 16 amino acids. Trimming took off 0 bases at V and 0 bases at J, with 8 bases between the two ends. In DNA, the CDR3 is TGTGCCAGCTCACCACCCTATGCGGCAACTAATGAAAAACTGTTTTTT. It codes for CASSPPYAATNEKLFF.

The chain uses TRBV2 and TRBJ2-2; 7 positions agree with TRBD1. CDR1 is SNHLY and CDR2 is FYNNEI in the germline V gene. Unmatched junction bases numbered 12, after V lost 6 bases and J lost 5 bases. CDR3 length equals 16 residues. The CDR3 sequence: CASSRAGTEGTGELFF. The CDR3 DNA reads as TGTGCCAGCAGCCGAGCCGGGACAGAAGGGACCGGGGAGCTGTTTTTT.